The 21 T cell receptor beta chains below come from one sample, sequenced in a study of shared clonotypes between healthy human individuals. Repertoires were generated with immunoSEQ multiplex PCR, while TCRdb's copy carries only in-frame clones and drops some. The sample contains 1 million to 1.2 million clones, 77% of which appear only once. The sequenced material came from memory CD4+ T cells from PBMCs. Stated subset: CD45RA-negative fraction. The origin of the receptors is a man aged 18 to 29 in good health. Some clones in this sample may be carry-over from other donors' samples.

The V gene is TRBV9, the J gene TRBJ2-1, with 8 bases aligning to TRBD1. The germline CDR1 and CDR2 sequences are SGDLS and YYNGEE. V lost 3 bases and J lost 9; bases outside the gene matches: 8. CDR3 size: 14 residues. The CDR3 nucleotides read TGTGCCAGCAGCGCCCCAGGGGGCATTTCTGAGCAGTTCTTC. This translates into CASSAPGGISEQFF.

This chain joins TRBV25-1 and TRBJ2-2; D uncertain. The CDR3 extends over 12 amino acids. The ends were cut back, 4 bases at V and 6 bases at J, with 6 bases in the middle. Germline V CDR1 and CDR2: MGHDK, SYGVNS. CDR3 nucleotide sequence: TGTGCCAGCAGTGGAAATCCCGGGGAGCTGTTTTTT. This gives the protein CASSGNPGELFF.

A few counts support this clone. The chain is built from TRBV2 and TRBJ1-1; D perhaps matches TRBD1 (6 bases). The CDR3 has 14 residues. Trimming stripped 6 bases from V and 7 bases from J, with 18 bases between. The V gene's germline CDR1 is SNHLY and CDR2 FYNNEI. Written as DNA, the CDR3 is TGTGCCAGCAGCCATGGACAGTCATTAGGTGAAGCTTTCTTT. It encodes CASSHGQSLGEAFF. Based on the CDR3 plus reference TRBV2 and TRBJ1-1, the full variable domain is EPEVTQTPSHQVTQMGQEVILRCVPISNHLYFYWYRQILGQKVEFLVSFYNNEISEKSEIFDDQFSVERPDGSNFTLKIRSTKLEDSAMYFCASSHGQSLGEAFFGQGTRLTVV.

The chain employs TRBV4-2 and TRBJ2-5; TRBD1 matches 11 bases. This CDR3 is built from 16 residues. Germline CDR1 LGHNA, CDR2 YNFKEQ. Germline trimming cut 3 bases from V and 5 bases from J; bases unmatched to any gene: 8. CDR3 loop: CASSQLGTGGWETQYF. The CDR3 nucleotides are TGTGCCAGCAGCCAGCTGGGGACAGGGGGGTGGGAGACCCAGTACTTC.

CDR3 in DNA: TGTGCCAGCCGGCCCGGGACAGGGTTCCACGAGCAGTACTTC. Translated, it gives CASRPGTGFHEQYF. The V call is TRBV18, the J call TRBJ2-7; 9 bases fit TRBD1. Germline-derived CDR1 and CDR2 are KGHSH and LQKENI. V shed 8 bases, J shed 5 bases, and the junction held 10 bases outside the gene matches. CDR3 size: 14 residues.

This sequence joins TRBV27 and TRBJ2-5; D gene uncertain. Germline assignment: CDR1 MNHEY and CDR2 SMNVEV (reference sequence). Trimming took 2 bases from V and 0 from J, leaving 13 bases between them. This CDR3 contains 16 residues. CDR3 in amino acids: CASSLIGRTYQETQYF. The CDR3 DNA reads as TGTGCCAGCAGTTTAATAGGGCGGACGTACCAAGAGACCCAGTACTTC.

The chain uses TRBV9 and TRBJ2-2; 12 positions match TRBD2. CDR3 size: 16 residues. V dropped 0 bases and J dropped 5; count of bases not matched to a gene: 2. Germline V CDR1 and CDR2: SGDLS, YYNGEE. The CDR3 loop reads CASSVDGTSGTGELFF. The CDR3 coding sequence is TGTGCCAGCAGCGTAGATGGGACTAGCGGGACCGGGGAGCTGTTTTTT.

J is TRBJ2-3 and V is TRBV25-1, with TRBD2 matching 11 bases. Per the germline V gene, CDR1 is MGHDK and CDR2 is SYGVNS. The CDR3 covers 16 residues. J gave up 2 bases and V 1 base, and 2 bases lay outside the gene matches. The CDR3 sequence: CASSESGLAVTDTQYF. Here the CDR3 DNA reads TGTGCCAGCAGTGAATCGGGACTAGCGGTCACAGATACGCAGTATTTT. Together with reference TRBV25-1 and TRBJ2-3, the CDR3 gives the full variable domain: EADIYQTPRYLVIGTGKKITLECSQTMGHDKMYWYQQDPGMELHLIHYSYGVNSTEKGDLSSESTVSRIRTEHFPLTLESARPSHTSQYLCASSESGLAVTDTQYFGPGTRLTVL.

V is TRBV25-1 and J is TRBJ2-7; 9 nucleotides agree with TRBD1. CDR1 MGHDK and CDR2 SYGVNS come from the germline V gene. V trimming: 6 bases; J trimming: 2 bases; junction bases outside the gene matches: 5. The CDR3 runs 14 residues. CDR3: CASRKGQGTYEQYF. For the CDR3, the DNA is TGTGCCAGCAGGAAAGGACAGGGGACCTACGAGCAGTACTTC.

The chain carries TRBV30 and TRBJ2-1; TRBD2 aligns across 7 bases. After removal of 0 bases from V and 4 bases from J, the junction contained 15 bases not matched to a gene. This CDR3 is built from 18 residues. Per germline, CDR1 GTSNPN and CDR2 SVGIG (reference sequence). The CDR3 region has the DNA TGTGCCTGGAGTGTACTTCCTCTGAGTAGCGGGTTTTACAATGAGCAGTTCTTC. Amino acids: CAWSVLPLSSGFYNEQFF. Using reference TRBV30 and TRBJ2-1 for the parts outside the CDR3, the full variable domain is SQTIHQWPATLVQPVGSPLSLECTVEGTSNPNLYWYRQAAGRGLQLLFYSVGIGQISSEVPQNLSASRPQDRQFILSSKKLLLSDSGFYLCAWSVLPLSSGFYNEQFFGPGTRLTVL.

V usage is TRBV7-2 and J usage is TRBJ2-1, with D unclear. V was clipped by 5 bases and J by 3 bases, with 8 bases between them. Germline assignment: CDR1 SGHTA and CDR2 FQGNSA. This CDR3 contains 13 residues. The CDR3 spells CASSQAYYNEQFF. CDR3 DNA sequence: TGTGCCAGCAGCCAAGCGTACTACAATGAGCAGTTCTTC.

The gene calls are TRBV11-2 and TRBJ1-3, with D hard to call. V shed 3 bases and J shed 4 bases, with 7 bases lying between them. The CDR3 loop spans 13 amino acids. In germline, CDR1 is SGHAT, CDR2 FQNNGV. CDR3 protein: CASSLAAGNTIYF. The CDR3 DNA reads as TGTGCCAGCAGCTTGGCCGCAGGAAACACCATATATTTT.

V gene TRBV28 combines with J gene TRBJ2-5; 9 bases line up with TRBD1. The V and J ends lost 5 bases and 4 bases, in that order; junction bases with no gene match: 8. This CDR3 comprises 15 residues. Per the germline V gene, CDR1 is MDHEN and CDR2 is SYDVKM. As DNA, the CDR3 is TGTGCCAGCAGTGCCCCCGGGACAGGGTCAGAGACCCAGTACTTC. The encoded protein is CASSAPGTGSETQYF.

V usage is TRBV18 and J usage is TRBJ2-6; D is possibly TRBD1 or TRBD2 (5 bases each). The germline V and J ends were trimmed by 1 base and 1 base, with 11 bases remaining between them. The V gene's germline CDR1 is KGHSH and CDR2 LQKENI. The length of the CDR3 is 17 residues. The CDR3 loop reads CASSPLGPGSGANVLTF. CDR3 DNA sequence: TGTGCCAGCTCACCACTGGGACCTGGATCTGGGGCCAACGTCCTGACTTTC.

This clone has just one count. The chain couples TRBV7-2 to TRBJ2-7, with D perhaps matching TRBD1 (5 bases). Trimming took off 6 bases at V and 0 bases at J, with 12 bases between the two ends. CDR3 length equals 14 residues. CDR1 is SGHTA and CDR2 is FQGNSA in the germline V gene. CDR3: CASSTGRSSYEQYF. The DNA of the CDR3 is TGTGCCAGCAGTACAGGTCGTAGCTCCTACGAGCAGTACTTC.

The chain couples TRBV28 to TRBJ1-3; D unclear. CDR1 MDHEN and CDR2 SYDVKM come from the germline V gene. V was cut by 2 bases and J by 11 bases, with 16 bases left in between. The length of the CDR3 is 14 residues. The CDR3 DNA reads TGTGCCAGCAGTTTAATCACCGTGGAAAAGGCCATATATTTT. Translation gives CASSLITVEKAIYF.

The J gene is TRBJ2-3, the V gene TRBV7-3; 7 bases fit TRBD2. From germline, CDR1 is SGHTA and CDR2 FQGTGA. This CDR3 spans 14 amino acids. Germline trimming cut 4 bases from V and 5 bases from J; bases unmatched to any gene: 6. DNA for the CDR3: TGTGCCAGCAGCTGGGGCGGGAGCCAAGATACGCAGTATTTT. This sequence encodes CASSWGGSQDTQYF.

This clone was seen a single time. J is TRBJ2-7 and V is TRBV5-4, with TRBD1 matching over 9 bases. There are 15 residues in the CDR3. After removal of 4 bases from V and 6 bases from J, the junction contained 11 bases not matched to a gene. Germline lookup yields CDR1 SGHNT and CDR2 YYREEE (reference sequence). CDR3 in amino acids: CASSQAGTGRAEQYF. CDR3 bases: TGTGCCAGCAGCCAGGCCGGGACAGGGCGGGCCGAGCAGTACTTC.

This chain joins TRBV6-1 and TRBJ2-4, with a weak D call TRBD1 (6 bases). Deletions cut 6 bases from V and 5 bases from J, with 11 bases between. From germline, CDR1 is MNHNS and CDR2 SASEGT. This CDR3 contains 13 residues. The CDR3 spells CASRDRSQNIQYF. CDR3 DNA: TGTGCCAGCAGGGACAGAAGTCAAAACATTCAGTACTTC.

In its sample, this clone was seen a few times. V usage is TRBV10-3 and J usage is TRBJ1-3; D possibly corresponds to TRBD1 (5 bases). Germline V gives CDR1 ENHRY, CDR2 SYGVKD. The CDR3 contains 14 residues. V was shortened by 6 bases and J by 0 bases, with 9 bases between the two germline ends. The CDR3 sequence: CAIRGGDSGNTIYF. The DNA for the CDR3 is TGTGCCATCAGGGGGGGGGACTCTGGAAACACCATATATTTT.

This clone came up once. The chain carries TRBV7-2 and TRBJ1-3, with 7 bases aligning to TRBD1. Per germline, CDR1 SGHTA and CDR2 FQGNSA. The V segment lost 4 bases and the J segment 1 base; nucleotides outside the gene matches: 4. This CDR3 is built from 15 residues. CDR3 DNA: TGTGCCAGCAGCTGGAGGACAGGATCTGGAAACACCATATATTTT. Encoded protein: CASSWRTGSGNTIYF.